This T cell receptor beta chain derives from a study of Ad26.COV2.S vaccination and SARS-CoV-2 variants. Germline V gives CDR1 LNHDA, CDR2 SQIVND (reference sequence). The CDR3 extends over 15 amino acids. V was pared by 3 bases and J by 1 base, with 2 bases of the junction left unmatched. This sample's treatment: over 15 received Ad26.COV2.S at low or high dose, single or two shots; about 5 received placebo; per-sample allocation not given. Sampling was performed 63 days after the first vaccine or placebo injection. Data came from immunoSEQ multiplex PCR; TCRdb stores just in-frame clones and leaves some out. The repertoire holds just over 350,000 clones, with 70% to 90% as singletons.

The TCR comes from a person between 18 and 59 years old who received the Ad26.COV2.S COVID-19 vaccine or a placebo. The sequences come from peripheral blood, collected in a trial of Ad26.COV2.S vaccine versus placebo. The chain combines TRBV19 with TRBJ2-2, with 7 nucleotides matching TRBD1. The CDR3 here is CASSIGQVNTGELFF. The CDR3 bases are TGTGCCAGTAGTATTGGACAGGTGAACACCGGGGAGCTGTTTTTT.